This T cell receptor beta chain derives from a study of CD8+ T cells in alopecia areata. The germline V gene has CDR1 SGDLS and CDR2 YYNGEE. CDR3 length: 15 residues. V lost 1 base and J lost 5, with 15 bases in between. A remark on this clone: Its specificity is unknown.

Study-wide results and limits: Relative to mice, TCR sharing across patients was less clear, a difference possibly HLA-related. Besides other cells, scalp samples also yield sequences of resident alphabeta T cells from normal skin.

Extracted from the samples, RNA was reverse transcribed into cDNA to serve as the sequencing template. Repertoires were generated with immunoSEQ multiplex PCR, while TCRdb's copy carries only in-frame clones and drops some. Of 130,000 to 150,000 clones in the sample, approximately 60% are singletons; the top ten hold about 40%. This sequence was found in a human donor in good health. V usage is TRBV9 and J usage is TRBJ2-5; perhaps TRBD2 as D (5 bases). Sequencing input: CD8+ T cells sorted from blood. This chain's CDR3 is CASSVSGKPLETQYF. CDR3 DNA sequence: TGTGCCAGCAGCGTATCGGGAAAGCCGCTTGAGACCCAGTACTTC.